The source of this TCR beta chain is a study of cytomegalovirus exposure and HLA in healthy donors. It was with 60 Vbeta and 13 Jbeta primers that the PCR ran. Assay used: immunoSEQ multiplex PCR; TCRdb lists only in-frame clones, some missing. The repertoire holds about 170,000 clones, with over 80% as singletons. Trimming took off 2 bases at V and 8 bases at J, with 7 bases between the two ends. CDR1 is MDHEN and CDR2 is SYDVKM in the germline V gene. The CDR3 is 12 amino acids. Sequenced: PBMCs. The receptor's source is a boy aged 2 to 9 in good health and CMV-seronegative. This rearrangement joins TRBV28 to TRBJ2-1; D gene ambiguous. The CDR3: CASSLVGYEQFF. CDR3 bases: TGTGCCAGCAGTTTAGTCGGGTATGAGCAGTTCTTC.